The 21 T cell receptor beta chains below all came from one sample that was sequenced in a study of OX40 agonist ivuxolimab in advanced cancers. Here immunoSEQ multiplex PCR was the method, and the copy in TCRdb shows in-frame clones only, minus some. This sample yields tens of thousands of clones, of which 70% to 90% are seen a single time; approximately 2% belongs to the top ten. Specimen: CD4+ or CD8+ T cells sorted from blood, collected in a trial of the OX40 agonist ivuxolimab. The origin of the receptors is an adult with an advanced solid tumor such as melanoma, head and neck, liver or kidney cancer.

The V gene is TRBV5-1, the J gene TRBJ2-3; TRBD1 agrees at 12 bases. Trimming at V came to 5 bases and at J to 4 bases, leaving 5 bases not matched to a gene. CDR1 and CDR2 (germline): SGHRS, YFSETQ. CDR3 length: 15 amino acids. The CDR3, as DNA: TGCGCCAGCAGTCCGGGACAGGGGGCGCCAGATACGCAGTATTTT. Translating gives CASSPGQGAPDTQYF.

The chain links TRBV7-7 to TRBJ2-2; D perhaps matches TRBD2 (6 bases). The length of the CDR3 is 15 residues. CDR1 SSHAT and CDR2 FNYEAQ come from the germline V gene (reference sequence). Trimming removed 6 bases from V and 4 bases from J, with 15 bases in between. The CDR3 DNA is TGTGCCAGCAGTAACGGACTAACAGGCACCGGGGAGCTGTTTTTT. It translates to CASSNGLTGTGELFF.

This clone appeared a single time. The V gene is TRBV11-2, the J gene TRBJ1-1; 8 bases match TRBD1. The CDR3 runs to 14 residues. Unmatched junction bases numbered 6, after V lost 4 bases and J lost 5 bases. Germline values: CDR1 SGHAT, CDR2 FQNNGV. This CDR3 is CASSSFTGGTEAFF. The CDR3, as DNA: TGTGCCAGCAGCTCCTTTACAGGGGGAACTGAAGCTTTCTTT.

The chain uses TRBV28 and TRBJ1-6; D is unresolved. V was trimmed by 6 bases and J by 8 bases, leaving 17 bases between them. This CDR3 comprises 15 residues. CDR1 and CDR2 from the germline V gene are MDHEN and SYDVKM. Written as DNA, the CDR3 is TGTGCCAGCAGCCCTAATGTGGCAGGTGATTCACCCCTCCACTTT. It encodes CASSPNVAGDSPLHF.

CDR3 sequence (DNA): TGTGCCAGTAGTCGGCGGGTCCCCCCCCACAATGAGCAGTTCTTC. This sequence encodes CASSRRVPPHNEQFF. The genes are TRBV19 and TRBJ2-1; TRBD2 is a possible D gene (5 bases). The CDR3 loop spans 15 amino acids. Trimming took 5 bases from V and 5 from J, leaving 16 bases between them. Germline values: CDR1 LNHDA, CDR2 SQIVND (reference sequence).

The chain couples TRBV28 to TRBJ1-5; tentative D call: TRBD1 (5 bases). Per the germline V gene, CDR1 is MDHEN and CDR2 is SYDVKM. The CDR3 spans 17 residues. V dropped 5 bases and J dropped 0 bases, with 17 bases sitting between them. Written as DNA, the CDR3 is TGTGCCAGCAGTCCTTATGGACCGACAGATAGCAATCAGCCCCAGCATTTT. This sequence encodes CASSPYGPTDSNQPQHF.

The genes are TRBV30 and TRBJ2-2; D not resolved. Germline V CDR1 and CDR2: GTSNPN, SVGIG (reference sequence). The CDR3 runs 12 residues. Trimming pared 0 bases from V and 6 bases from J, leaving 5 bases between. CDR3 sequence (DNA): TGTGCCTGGAGTGTAAGGGCCGGGGAGCTGTTTTTT. As protein: CAWSVRAGELFF.

The rearrangement links TRBV6-1 to TRBJ1-6; D remains ambiguous. Germline V gives CDR1 MNHNS, CDR2 SASEGT. The CDR3 has 12 residues. The V end lost 7 bases, the J end lost 0 bases, and 1 base lay between the germline ends. CDR3 coding DNA: TGTGCCAGCAACTCCTATAATTCACCCCTCCACTTT. Protein: CASNSYNSPLHF.

V and J are TRBV9 and TRBJ1-1; D ambiguous. V was pared by 1 base and J by 14 bases, with 30 bases between. Germline V gene data show CDR1 as SGDLS and CDR2 as YYNGEE. CDR3 length: 17 amino acids. The CDR3 DNA sequence: TGTGCCAGCAGCGTAACCGGTACCACCCCTGTCCGGGAGGGCCTCTTCTTT. Its translation is CASSVTGTTPVREGLFF.

This rearrangement joins TRBV11-3 to TRBJ2-7; 7 bases are shared with TRBD1. V was pared by 5 bases and J by 1 base, with 11 bases of the junction left unmatched. Per the germline V gene, CDR1 is SGHNT and CDR2 is YENEEA. The CDR3 runs to 16 residues. The CDR3 nucleotides read TGTGCCAGCAGCCCCCAGGGACAGCGTCCGTCCTACGAGCAGTACTTC. The encoded protein is CASSPQGQRPSYEQYF.

J is TRBJ2-6 and V is TRBV11-3; TRBD1 aligns across 9 bases. CDR3 length: 18 amino acids. Per germline, CDR1 SGHNT and CDR2 YENEEA. V was clipped by 4 bases and J by 2 bases; unmatched bases: 9. The CDR3 region has the DNA TGTGCCAGCAGCTCCTCCGGGACAGGGATCCCTGGGGCCAACGTCCTGACTTTC. Its translation: CASSSSGTGIPGANVLTF.

V is TRBV5-1 and J is TRBJ2-1; D ambiguous. The ends were cut back, 0 bases at V and 0 bases at J, with 13 bases in the middle. This CDR3 comprises 17 residues. Per the germline V gene, CDR1 is SGHRS and CDR2 is YFSETQ. The CDR3 sequence: CASSLELAVSSYNEQFF. For the CDR3, the DNA is TGCGCCAGCAGCTTGGAACTCGCGGTTAGCTCCTACAATGAGCAGTTCTTC.

This clone was counted a single time. CDR3 DNA sequence: TGTGCCAGCAGTTCGTCGAATAGGGGGACTGAAGCTTTCTTT. This gives the protein CASSSSNRGTEAFF. The chain uses TRBV27 and TRBJ1-1, with a possible D match to TRBD1 (6 bases). The CDR3 extends over 14 amino acids. The V and J ends lost 4 bases and 5 bases respectively, with 14 bases between them. Germline V gene sequence: CDR1 MNHEY, CDR2 SMNVEV (reference sequence).

The V call is TRBV18, the J call TRBJ1-6; no clear D. The CDR3 is 15 residues long. Germline V gene sequence: CDR1 KGHSH, CDR2 LQKENI. Trimming left V 5 bases short and J 9 bases short, with 17 bases between. The CDR3 spells CASSNQRPEGSPLHF. The CDR3 DNA reads TGTGCCAGCTCAAATCAACGGCCGGAGGGTTCACCCCTCCACTTT.

The chain couples TRBV29-1 to TRBJ2-7; 7 nucleotides align to TRBD2. The J call may be wrong; the DNA end is better matched by TRBJ2-1. Germline lookup yields CDR1 SQVTM and CDR2 ANQGSEA. This CDR3 region has 15 residues. The CDR3 region is CSAAKGGSSYNEQFF. In DNA, the CDR3 is TGCAGCGCTGCGAAGGGCGGGAGCTCCTACAATGAGCAGTTCTTC.

V and J are TRBV7-2 and TRBJ1-1; tentative D call: TRBD1 (6 bases). Germline V gives CDR1 SGHTA, CDR2 FQGNSA. The CDR3 extends over 12 amino acids. Trimming removed 0 bases from V and 11 bases from J, with 10 bases in between. CDR3 region: CASSLARGEAFF. CDR3 bases: TGTGCCAGCAGCTTAGCCAGGGGAGAGGCTTTCTTT.

The genes are TRBV4-1 and TRBJ1-6; 7 nucleotides align to TRBD1. This CDR3 has 15 residues. Trimming removed 5 bases from V and 5 bases from J; junction bases left unmatched: 6. From germline, CDR1 is MGHRA and CDR2 YSYEKL. The CDR3 DNA is TGCGCCAGCAGCTTGAGACAGGGAAATAATTCACCCCTCCACTTT. Amino acids: CASSLRQGNNSPLHF.

This chain joins TRBV5-6 and TRBJ1-5; D ambiguous. This CDR3 is built from 16 residues. The V gene's germline CDR1 is SGHDT and CDR2 YYEEEE. V was pared by 5 bases and J by 1 base, with 16 bases between. The CDR3 DNA follows: TGTGCCAGCAGTCGATCCGGGAGGCAGAGCAATCAGCCCCAGCATTTT. This gives the protein CASSRSGRQSNQPQHF. Complete variable domain (other parts from reference TRBV5-6 and TRBJ1-5): DAGVTQSPTHLIKTRGQQVTLRCSPKSGHDTVSWYQQALGQGPQFIFQYYEEEERQRGNFPDRFSGHQFPNYSSELNVNALLLGDSALYLCASSRSGRQSNQPQHFGDGTRLSIL.

The chain couples TRBV11-3 to TRBJ2-1; D ambiguous. The germline CDR1 and CDR2 sequences are SGHNT and YENEEA. CDR3 length: 15 amino acids. The V end lost 5 bases, the J end lost 8 bases, and 19 bases lay between the germline ends. This CDR3 reads CASSPFGAPTDEQFF. The DNA of the CDR3 is TGTGCCAGCAGCCCCTTCGGAGCCCCTACAGATGAGCAGTTCTTC.

The chain couples TRBV13 to TRBJ2-1, with D perhaps given as TRBD1 or TRBD2 (5 bases each). Germline CDR1 is PRHDT and CDR2 is FYEKMQ (reference sequence). The CDR3 has 13 amino acids. V lost 4 bases and J 5 bases, leaving 9 bases between the germline ends. The CDR3 region has the DNA TGTGCCAGCAGCTGGGACCTTAACAATGAGCAGTTCTTC. Translating it yields CASSWDLNNEQFF.

V and J are TRBV2 and TRBJ2-2; 7 bases are a match to TRBD1. CDR3 length: 17 residues. J was trimmed by 0 bases and V by 5 bases; bases with no gene match: 9. The germline V gene has CDR1 SNHLY and CDR2 FYNNEI. CDR3 sequence (DNA): TGTGCCAGCAGTTCTCAGTTCACAGGGGCGAACACCGGGGAGCTGTTTTTT. Its translation is CASSSQFTGANTGELFF.